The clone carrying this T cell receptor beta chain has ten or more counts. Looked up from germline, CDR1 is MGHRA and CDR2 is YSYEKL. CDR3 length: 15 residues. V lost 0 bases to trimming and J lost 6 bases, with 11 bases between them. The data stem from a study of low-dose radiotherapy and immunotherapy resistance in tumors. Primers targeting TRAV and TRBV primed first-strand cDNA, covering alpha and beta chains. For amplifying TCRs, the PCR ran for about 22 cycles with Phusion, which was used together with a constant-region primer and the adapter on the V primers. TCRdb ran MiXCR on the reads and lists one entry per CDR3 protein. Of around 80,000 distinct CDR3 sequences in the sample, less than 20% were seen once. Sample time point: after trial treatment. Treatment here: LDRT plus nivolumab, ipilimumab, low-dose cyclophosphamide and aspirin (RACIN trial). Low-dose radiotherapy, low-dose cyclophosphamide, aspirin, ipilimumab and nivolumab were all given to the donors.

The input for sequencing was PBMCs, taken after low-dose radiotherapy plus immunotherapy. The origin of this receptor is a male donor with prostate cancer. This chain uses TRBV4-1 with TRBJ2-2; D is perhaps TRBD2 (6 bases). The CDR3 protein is CASSQEASEAGELFF. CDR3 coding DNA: TGCGCCAGCAGCCAAGAAGCTAGCGAGGCCGGGGAGCTGTTTTTT.